Below, one T cell receptor (beta chain) is given with its context. This CDR3 is 15 amino acids long. Germline values: CDR1 ENHRY, CDR2 SYGVKD. J gave up 5 bases and V 5 bases, and 6 bases lay outside the gene matches. This entry belongs to a study of T cell changes during pregnancy in multiple sclerosis. The protocol was immunoSEQ multiplex PCR, while the TCRdb copy is restricted to in-frame clones and leaves out a portion. Seen here are about 69,000 clones, around 90% observed once, and the top ten hold just under 0.3%. The chain uses TRBV10-3 and TRBJ1-4; 9 bases match TRBD1. The TCR comes from a female donor in good health, enrolled as a control in a pregnancy study. The material sequenced was CD4+ T cells from peripheral blood mononuclear cells, taken in the third trimester of pregnancy. The CDR3 region has the DNA TGTGCCATCAGTACGCGACAGGGGGGAAATGAAAAACTGTTTTTT. Residues: CAISTRQGGNEKLFF.